The TCR beta chain under discussion was sequenced for a study of blood T cells in healthy people across ages. This clonotype has more than one count but fewer than ten. The antigen remains undetermined. Overall study findings and caveats: Researchers deemed the diversity estimates from one million T cells underestimates. The study found more naive CD4+ cells and higher diversity in long-lived than aged donors.

Then a second PCR, running roughly 7 to 12 cycles, was carried out with a sample-barcoded 5' primer and a J-beta primer mix. TCRdb re-analysed the 5' RACE reads in MiXCR, keeping a single row per CDR3 protein. The table has roughly 1.4 million distinct CDR3 sequences, roughly 59% seen once; the top ten hold 6.5% to 8.5%. V was cut by 8 bases and J by 7 bases, with 17 bases left in between. The CDR3 extends over 13 amino acids. Germline V gene data show CDR1 as MGHDK and CDR2 as SYGVNS. Whenever a sample was processed, at least 6 million PBMCs were isolated. The chain joins TRBV25-1 to TRBJ1-2, with a possible D match to TRBD1 (6 bases). The sample comprised blood. The receptor was isolated from a man aged 18-30 years in good health. The CDR3 DNA reads as TGTGCCAGCGGAGACAGGTCCTCGGGTGGCTACACCTTC. This codes for CASGDRSSGGYTF.